This T cell receptor beta chain was captured by sequencing in a study of OX40 agonist ivuxolimab in advanced cancers. Study results and caveats: The average count of expanded clones was higher among CD8+ T cells than among CD4+.

Produced via immunoSEQ multiplex PCR; TCRdb's table is partial and in-frame only. The sample yields 65,000 to 75,000 clones, about four fifths seen once. On this clone: The antigen remains undetermined.

CDR1 SGHVS and CDR2 FNYEAQ come from the germline V gene. This CDR3 comprises 15 residues. Trimming at V came to 3 bases and at J to 5 bases, leaving 3 bases not matched to a gene. V usage is TRBV7-6 and J usage is TRBJ2-1, with 11 positions matching TRBD1. The source is an adult with an advanced solid tumor such as melanoma, head and neck, liver or kidney cancer. The sample in question was CD4+ or CD8+ T cells sorted from blood, obtained in a trial of the OX40 agonist ivuxolimab. Here the CDR3 reads CASSFGQGAHNEQFF. DNA of the CDR3: TGTGCCAGCAGCTTCGGACAGGGGGCCCACAATGAGCAGTTCTTC.